This T cell receptor (beta chain) was profiled in a study of cytomegalovirus exposure and HLA in healthy donors. V was shortened by 5 bases and J by 3 bases, with 8 bases between the two germline ends. There are 11 residues in the CDR3. From germline, CDR1 is DFQATT and CDR2 SNEGSKA (reference sequence). As to this clone: Its cognate antigen is unknown.

Study results and caveats: With DRB1 most and HLA-C fewest, TCR association rates differed between HLA loci in a later analysis. The only immune exposure information that was available was CMV serostatus. HLA allele associations emerged for some 16,000 TCR beta sequences in a later analysis, at 0.05 false discovery rate.

A multiplex PCR was run with 60 Vbeta primers and 13 Jbeta primers. Clones were sequenced by immunoSEQ multiplex PCR, and TCRdb holds only the in-frame ones, with some missing. The sample includes some 170,000 clones, roughly 79% of them seen just once. The material sequenced was PBMCs. J is TRBJ2-7 and V is TRBV20-1; no clear D. This receptor was obtained from a man aged 35 to 55 in good health and CMV-seropositive. The CDR3 sequence: CSAPHNYEQYF. CDR3 nucleotide sequence: TGCAGTGCTCCCCACAACTACGAGCAGTACTTC.